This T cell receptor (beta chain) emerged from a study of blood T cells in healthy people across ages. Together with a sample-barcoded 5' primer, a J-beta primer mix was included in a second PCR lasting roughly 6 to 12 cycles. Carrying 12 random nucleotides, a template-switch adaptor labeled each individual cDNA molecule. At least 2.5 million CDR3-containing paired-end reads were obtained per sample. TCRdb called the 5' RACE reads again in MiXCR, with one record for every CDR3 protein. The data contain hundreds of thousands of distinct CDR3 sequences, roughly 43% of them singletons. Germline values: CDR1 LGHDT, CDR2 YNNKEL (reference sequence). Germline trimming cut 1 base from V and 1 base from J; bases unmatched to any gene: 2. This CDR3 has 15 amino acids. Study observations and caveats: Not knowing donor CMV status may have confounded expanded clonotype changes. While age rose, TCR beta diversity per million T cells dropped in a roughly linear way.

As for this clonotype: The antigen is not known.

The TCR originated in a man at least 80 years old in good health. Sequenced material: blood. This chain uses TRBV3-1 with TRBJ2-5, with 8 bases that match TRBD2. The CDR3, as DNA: TGTGCCAGCAGCCAAGGGACTAGCCGCCAAGAGACCCAGTACTTC. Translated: CASSQGTSRQETQYF.